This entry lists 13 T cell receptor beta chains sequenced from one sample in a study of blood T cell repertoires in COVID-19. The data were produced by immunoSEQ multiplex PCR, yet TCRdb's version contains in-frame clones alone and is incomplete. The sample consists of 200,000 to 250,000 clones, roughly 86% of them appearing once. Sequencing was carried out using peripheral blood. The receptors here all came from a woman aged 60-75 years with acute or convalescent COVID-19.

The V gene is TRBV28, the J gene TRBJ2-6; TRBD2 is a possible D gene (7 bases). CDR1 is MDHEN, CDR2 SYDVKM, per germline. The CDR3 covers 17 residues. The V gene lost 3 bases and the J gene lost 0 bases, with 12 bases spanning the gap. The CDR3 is CASSLGGGSSGANVLTF. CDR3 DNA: TGTGCCAGCAGTTTGGGAGGGGGAAGCTCTGGGGCCAACGTCCTGACTTTC.

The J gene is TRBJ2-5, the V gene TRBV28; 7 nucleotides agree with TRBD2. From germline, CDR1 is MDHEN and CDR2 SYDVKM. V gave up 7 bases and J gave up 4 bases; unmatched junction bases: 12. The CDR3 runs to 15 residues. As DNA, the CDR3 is TGTGCCAGCAAGTTGGGTCCAGGGAGGGGAGAGACCCAGTACTTC. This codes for CASKLGPGRGETQYF.

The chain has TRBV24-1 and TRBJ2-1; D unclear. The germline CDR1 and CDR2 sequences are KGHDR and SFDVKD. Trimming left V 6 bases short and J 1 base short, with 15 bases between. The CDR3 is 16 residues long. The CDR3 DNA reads TGTGCCACCAGTCCAAACCGCGTCAAGTCCTACAATGAGCAGTTCTTC. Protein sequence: CATSPNRVKSYNEQFF.

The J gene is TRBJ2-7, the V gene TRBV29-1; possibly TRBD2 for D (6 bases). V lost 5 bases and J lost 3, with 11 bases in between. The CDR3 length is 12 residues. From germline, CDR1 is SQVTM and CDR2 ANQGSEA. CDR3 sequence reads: CSVWGEGYEQYF. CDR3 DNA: TGCAGCGTTTGGGGGGAAGGCTACGAGCAGTACTTC.

The CDR3 spells CASSLPGGHYGYTF. CDR3 bases: TGCGCCAGCAGCTTACCAGGGGGGCACTATGGCTACACCTTC. The rearrangement links TRBV5-1 to TRBJ1-2; 7 bases line up with TRBD1. CDR1 and CDR2 (germline): SGHRS, YFSETQ. The CDR3 extends over 14 amino acids. Trimming removed 2 bases from V and 3 bases from J; junction bases left unmatched: 4. The entire variable domain, with the rest obtained from reference TRBV5-1 and TRBJ1-2, is as follows: KAGVTQTPRYLIKTRGQQVTLSCSPISGHRSVSWYQQTPGQGLQFLFEYFSETQRNKGNFPGRFSGRQFSNSRSEMNVSTLELGDSALYLCASSLPGGHYGYTFGSGTRLTVV.

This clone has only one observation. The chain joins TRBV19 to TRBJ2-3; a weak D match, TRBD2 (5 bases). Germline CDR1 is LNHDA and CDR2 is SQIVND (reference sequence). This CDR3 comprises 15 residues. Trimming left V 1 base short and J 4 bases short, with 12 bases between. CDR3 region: CASSIGGRIADTQYF. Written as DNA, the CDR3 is TGTGCCAGTAGTATAGGAGGGAGAATCGCAGATACGCAGTATTTT.

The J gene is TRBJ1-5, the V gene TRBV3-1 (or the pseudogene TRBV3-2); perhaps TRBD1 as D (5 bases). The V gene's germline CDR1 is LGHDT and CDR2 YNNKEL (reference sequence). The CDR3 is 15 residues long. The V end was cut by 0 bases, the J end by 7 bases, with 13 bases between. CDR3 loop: CASSQDPGKRQPQHF. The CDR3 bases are TGTGCCAGCAGCCAAGATCCAGGGAAGAGACAGCCCCAGCATTTT.

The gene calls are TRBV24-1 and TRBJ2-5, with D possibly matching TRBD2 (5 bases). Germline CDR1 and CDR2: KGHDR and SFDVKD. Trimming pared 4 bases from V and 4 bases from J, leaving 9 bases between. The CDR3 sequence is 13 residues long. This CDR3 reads CATSESGVETQYF. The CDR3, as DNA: TGTGCCACCAGTGAATCCGGGGTAGAGACCCAGTACTTC.

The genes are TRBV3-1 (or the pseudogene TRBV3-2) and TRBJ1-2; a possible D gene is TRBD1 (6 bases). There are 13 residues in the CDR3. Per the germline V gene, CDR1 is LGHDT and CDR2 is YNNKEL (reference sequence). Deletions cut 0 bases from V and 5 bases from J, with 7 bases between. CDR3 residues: CASSQEGQYGYTF. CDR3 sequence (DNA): TGTGCCAGCAGCCAAGAAGGACAGTATGGCTACACCTTC.

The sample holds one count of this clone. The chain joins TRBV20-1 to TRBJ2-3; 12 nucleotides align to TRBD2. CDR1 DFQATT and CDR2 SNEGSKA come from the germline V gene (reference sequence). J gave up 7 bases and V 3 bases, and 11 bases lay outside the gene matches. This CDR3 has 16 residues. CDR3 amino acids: CSASTASGRAQNTQYF. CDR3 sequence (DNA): TGCAGTGCTAGTACGGCTAGCGGGAGGGCTCAAAATACGCAGTATTTT.

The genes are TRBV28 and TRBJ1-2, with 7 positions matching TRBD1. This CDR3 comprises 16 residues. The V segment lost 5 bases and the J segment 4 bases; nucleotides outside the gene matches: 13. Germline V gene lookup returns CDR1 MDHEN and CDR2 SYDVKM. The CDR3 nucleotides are TGTGCCAGCAGTCCCGGGACAGCCTCAAACCTCTATGGCTACACCTTC. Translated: CASSPGTASNLYGYTF.

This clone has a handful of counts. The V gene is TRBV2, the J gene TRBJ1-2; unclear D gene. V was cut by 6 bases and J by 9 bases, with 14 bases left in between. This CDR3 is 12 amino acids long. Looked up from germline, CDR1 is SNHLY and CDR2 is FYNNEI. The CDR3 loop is CASSINSRSYTF. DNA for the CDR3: TGTGCCAGCAGCATAAATTCGAGAAGCTACACCTTC.

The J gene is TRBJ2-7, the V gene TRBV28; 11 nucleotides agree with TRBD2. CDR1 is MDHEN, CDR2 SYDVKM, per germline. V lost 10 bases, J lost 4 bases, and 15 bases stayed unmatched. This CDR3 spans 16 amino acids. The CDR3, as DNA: TGTGCCACCTCTTTCTCCGGGACTAGCGGCTTTTACGAGCAGTACTTC. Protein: CATSFSGTSGFYEQYF.